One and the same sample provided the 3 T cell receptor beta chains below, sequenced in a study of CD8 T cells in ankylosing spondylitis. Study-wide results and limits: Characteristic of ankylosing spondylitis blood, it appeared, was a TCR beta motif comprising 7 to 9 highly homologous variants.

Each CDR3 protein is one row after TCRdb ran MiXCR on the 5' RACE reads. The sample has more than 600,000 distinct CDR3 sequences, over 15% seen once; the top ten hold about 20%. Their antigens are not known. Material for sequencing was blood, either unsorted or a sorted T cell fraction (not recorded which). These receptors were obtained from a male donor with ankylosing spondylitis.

CDR3 in amino acids: CSATLSVLSGEKLFF. DNA of the CDR3: TGCAGTGCTACTCTTTCGGTCCTATCGGGTGAAAAACTGTTTTTT. This rearrangement joins TRBV20-1 to TRBJ1-4; D gene unclear. The V and J ends lost 4 bases and 7 bases respectively, with 19 bases between them. Germline CDR1 is DFQATT and CDR2 is SNEGSKA (reference sequence). The CDR3 has 15 residues.

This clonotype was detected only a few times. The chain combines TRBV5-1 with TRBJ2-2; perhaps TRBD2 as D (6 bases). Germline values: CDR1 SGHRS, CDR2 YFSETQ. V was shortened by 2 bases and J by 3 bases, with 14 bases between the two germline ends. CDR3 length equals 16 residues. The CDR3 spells CASSFTRDSHTGELFF. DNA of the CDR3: TGCGCCAGCAGCTTTACCCGGGACTCCCACACCGGGGAGCTGTTTTTT.

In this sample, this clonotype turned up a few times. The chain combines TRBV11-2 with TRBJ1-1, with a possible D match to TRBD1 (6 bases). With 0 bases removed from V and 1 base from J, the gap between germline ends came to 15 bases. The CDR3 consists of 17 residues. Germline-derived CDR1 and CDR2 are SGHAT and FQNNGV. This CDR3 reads CASSLEGWRGPNTEAFF. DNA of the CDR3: TGTGCCAGCAGCTTAGAGGGATGGCGGGGGCCGAACACTGAAGCTTTCTTT.